Sequencing of this T cell receptor (beta chain) was carried out in a study of T cell repertoires in cytomegalovirus infection. In the study overall: Public TCR beta signature analysis indicated the presence of both CMV infection and matching HLA type.

This clonotype was found many times. Antigen unknown. The V and J ends lost 7 bases and 3 bases, in that order; junction bases with no gene match: 10. The CDR3 loop spans 15 amino acids. The germline CDR1 and CDR2 sequences are SGHTA and FQGNSA. TCRdb reanalysed the reads using MiXCR and keeps one entry per CDR3 protein. The sample consists of about 740,000 distinct CDR3 sequences, roughly a third of them appearing once. Study findings and constraints: Accumulated public TCR beta family frequency recognized individuals carrying CMV together with the relevant HLA. Within the response measured ex vivo, HLA-C-restricted CMV-specific TCR beta clonotypes were dominant.

The sequence was obtained from a human donor in good health (CMV status not recorded). Some clones in this sample may be carry-over from other donors' samples. This sequence joins TRBV7-2 and TRBJ1-1; TRBD1 matches at 8 bases. The sequenced material came from PBMCs. Here the CDR3 DNA reads TGTGCCAGCAAGGGTGCAGGGGGCGATTACACTGAAGCTTTCTTT. The encoded protein is CASKGAGGDYTEAFF.